This TCR beta chain was captured by sequencing in a study of T cell changes during pregnancy in multiple sclerosis. From germline, CDR1 is SQVTM and CDR2 ANQGSEA. Trimming cost V 4 bases and J 6 bases; bases outside gene matches: 10. There are 14 residues in the CDR3. Using immunoSEQ multiplex PCR, the repertoire was profiled, and TCRdb retains in-frame clones only, with some absent. In the table there are around 33,000 clones, 90% of which are singletons. Sequencing used peripheral blood, obtained in the third trimester of pregnancy. The chain links TRBV29-1 to TRBJ1-2, with 8 bases aligning to TRBD1. This sequence originates from a female donor in good health, enrolled as a control in a pregnancy study. The CDR3 DNA reads TGCAGCGTTGCAGGGGGCGGGATCGGCGATGGCTACACCTTC. It yields the protein CSVAGGGIGDGYTF.